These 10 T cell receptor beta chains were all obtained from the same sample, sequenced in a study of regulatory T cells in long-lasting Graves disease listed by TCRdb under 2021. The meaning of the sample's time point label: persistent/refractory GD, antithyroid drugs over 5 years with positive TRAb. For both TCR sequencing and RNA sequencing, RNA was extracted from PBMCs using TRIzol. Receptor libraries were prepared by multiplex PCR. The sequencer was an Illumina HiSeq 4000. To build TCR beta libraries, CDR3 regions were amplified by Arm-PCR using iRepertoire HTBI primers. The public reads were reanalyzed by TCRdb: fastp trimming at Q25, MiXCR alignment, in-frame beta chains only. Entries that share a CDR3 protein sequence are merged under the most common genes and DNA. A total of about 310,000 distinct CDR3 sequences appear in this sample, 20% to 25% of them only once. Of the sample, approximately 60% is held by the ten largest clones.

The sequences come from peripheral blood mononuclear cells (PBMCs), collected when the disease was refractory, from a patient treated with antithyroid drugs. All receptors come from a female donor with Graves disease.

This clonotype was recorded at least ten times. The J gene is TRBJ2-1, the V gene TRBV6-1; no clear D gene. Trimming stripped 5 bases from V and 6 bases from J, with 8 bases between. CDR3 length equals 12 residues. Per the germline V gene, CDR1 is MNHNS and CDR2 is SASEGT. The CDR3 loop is CASSRQANEQFF. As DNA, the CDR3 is TGTGCCAGCAGTCGACAAGCCAATGAGCAGTTCTTC.

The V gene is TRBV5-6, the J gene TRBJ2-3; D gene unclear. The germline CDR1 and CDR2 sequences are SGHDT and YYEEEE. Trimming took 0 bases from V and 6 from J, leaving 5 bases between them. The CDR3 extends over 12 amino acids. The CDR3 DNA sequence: TGTGCCAGCAGCTTGGCGGCGGATACGCAGTATTTT. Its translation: CASSLAADTQYF. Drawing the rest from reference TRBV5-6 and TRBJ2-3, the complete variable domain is DAGVTQSPTHLIKTRGQQVTLRCSPKSGHDTVSWYQQALGQGPQFIFQYYEEEERQRGNFPDRFSGHQFPNYSSELNVNALLLGDSALYLCASSLAADTQYFGPGTRLTVL.

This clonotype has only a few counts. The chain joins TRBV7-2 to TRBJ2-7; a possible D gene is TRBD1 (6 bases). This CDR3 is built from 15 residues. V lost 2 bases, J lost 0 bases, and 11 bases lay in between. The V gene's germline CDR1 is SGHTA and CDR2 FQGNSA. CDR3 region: CASSLTGQSSYEQYF. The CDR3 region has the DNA TGTGCCAGCAGCTTAACGGGACAATCCTCCTACGAGCAGTACTTC.

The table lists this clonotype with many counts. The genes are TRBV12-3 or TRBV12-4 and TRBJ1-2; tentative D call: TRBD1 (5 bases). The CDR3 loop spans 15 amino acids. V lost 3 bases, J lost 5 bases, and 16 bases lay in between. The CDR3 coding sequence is TGTGCCAGCAGTTTCCCTCCAGAGGGGAGGTATGGCTACACCTTC. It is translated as CASSFPPEGRYGYTF.

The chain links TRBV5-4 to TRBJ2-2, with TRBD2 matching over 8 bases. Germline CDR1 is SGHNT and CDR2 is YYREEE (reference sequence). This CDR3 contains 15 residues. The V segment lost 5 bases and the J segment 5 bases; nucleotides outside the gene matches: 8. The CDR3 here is CASSLGLGGTGELFF. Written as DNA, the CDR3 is TGTGCCAGCAGTCTGGGACTAGGAGGGACCGGGGAGCTGTTTTTT.

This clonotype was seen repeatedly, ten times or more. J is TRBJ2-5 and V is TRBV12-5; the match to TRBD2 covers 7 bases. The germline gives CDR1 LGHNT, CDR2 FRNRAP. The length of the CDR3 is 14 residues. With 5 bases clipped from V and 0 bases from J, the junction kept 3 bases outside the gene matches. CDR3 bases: TGTGCTAGTGGTCAAGGGACTAACCAAGAGACCCAGTACTTC. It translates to CASGQGTNQETQYF.

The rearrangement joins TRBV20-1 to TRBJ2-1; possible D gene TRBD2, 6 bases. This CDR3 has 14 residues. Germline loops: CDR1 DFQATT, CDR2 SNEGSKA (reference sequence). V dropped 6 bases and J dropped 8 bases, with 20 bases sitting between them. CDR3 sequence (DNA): TGCAGTGCCCCGGGCGGGGCCTTCTCTCATGAGCAGTTCTTC. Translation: CSAPGGAFSHEQFF.

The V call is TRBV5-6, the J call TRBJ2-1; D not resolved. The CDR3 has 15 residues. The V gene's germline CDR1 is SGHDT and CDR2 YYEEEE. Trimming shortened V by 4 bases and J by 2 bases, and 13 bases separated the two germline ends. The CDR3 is CASSPLTGTYNEQFF. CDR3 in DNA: TGTGCCAGCAGCCCCCTGACCGGCACCTACAATGAGCAGTTCTTC.

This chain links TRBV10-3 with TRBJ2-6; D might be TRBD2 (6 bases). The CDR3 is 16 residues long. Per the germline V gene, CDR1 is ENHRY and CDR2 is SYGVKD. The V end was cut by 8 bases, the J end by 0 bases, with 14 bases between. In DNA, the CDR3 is TGTGCCATCGGAGGATGGGGGGACTCTGGGGCCAACGTCCTGACTTTC. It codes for CAIGGWGDSGANVLTF.

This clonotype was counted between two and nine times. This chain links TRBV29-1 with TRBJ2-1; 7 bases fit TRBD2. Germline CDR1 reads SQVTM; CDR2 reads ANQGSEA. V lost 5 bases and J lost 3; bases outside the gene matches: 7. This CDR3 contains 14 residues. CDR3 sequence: CSVRGGGSYNEQFF. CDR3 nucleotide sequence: TGCAGCGTTCGTGGGGGGGGAAGCTACAATGAGCAGTTCTTC.